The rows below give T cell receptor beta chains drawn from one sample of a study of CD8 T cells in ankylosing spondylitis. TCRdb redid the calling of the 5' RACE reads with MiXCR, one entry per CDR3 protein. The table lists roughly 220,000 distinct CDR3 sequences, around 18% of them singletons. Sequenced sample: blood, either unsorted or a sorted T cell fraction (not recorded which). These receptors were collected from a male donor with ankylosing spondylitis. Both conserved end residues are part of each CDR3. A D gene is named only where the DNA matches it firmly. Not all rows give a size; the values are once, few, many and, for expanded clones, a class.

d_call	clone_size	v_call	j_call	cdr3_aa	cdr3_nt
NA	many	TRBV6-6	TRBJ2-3	CASRVGVDTQYF	TGTGCCAGCAGGGTCGGGGTAGATACGCAGTATTTT
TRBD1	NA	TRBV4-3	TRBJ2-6	CASSQTGGSGANVLTF	TGCGCCAGCAGCCAAACAGGGGGCTCTGGGGCCAACGTCCTGACTTTC
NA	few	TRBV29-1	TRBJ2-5	CSVVYQDGETQYF	TGCAGCGTTGTTTATCAAGACGGAGAGACCCAGTACTTC
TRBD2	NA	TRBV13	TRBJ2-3	CASSPRTSGDSSTDTQYF	TGTGCCAGCAGCCCCCGGACTAGCGGGGACTCTAGCACAGATACGCAGTATTTT
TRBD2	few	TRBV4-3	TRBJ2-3	CASSYYYPAGEGDTQYF	TGCGCCAGCAGCTACTATTACCCAGCGGGAGAGGGAGATACGCAGTATTTT
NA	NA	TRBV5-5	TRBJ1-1	CASSLDGGFFEAFF	TGTGCCAGCAGCTTGGACGGGGGCTTTTTTGAAGCTTTCTTT
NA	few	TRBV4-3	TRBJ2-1	CASSQVTGPTIGSEQFF	TGCGCCAGCAGCCAAGTTACCGGACCCACCATCGGGAGTGAGCAGTTCTTC
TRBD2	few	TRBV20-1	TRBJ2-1	CSATLGGSSYNEQFF	TGCAGTGCCACGTTGGGCGGGAGCTCCTACAATGAGCAGTTCTTC
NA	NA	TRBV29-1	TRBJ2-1	CSVGSSAAYNEQFF	TGCAGCGTGGGCTCGTCCGCGGCCTACAATGAGCAGTTCTTC
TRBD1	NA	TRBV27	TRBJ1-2	CASYDRAYGYTF	TGTGCCTCATACGACAGGGCCTATGGCTACACCTTC
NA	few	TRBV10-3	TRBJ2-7	CAISESYALSSYEQYF	TGTGCCATCAGTGAGTCTTATGCGTTATCCTCCTACGAGCAGTACTTC
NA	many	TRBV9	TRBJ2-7	CASSVGGSSYEQYF	TGTGCCAGCAGCGTAGGTGGGAGCTCCTACGAGCAGTACTTC
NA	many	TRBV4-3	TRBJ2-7	CASSQGTGYEQYF	TGCGCCAGCAGCCAAGGGACCGGTTACGAGCAGTACTTC
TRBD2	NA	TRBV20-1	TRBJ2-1	CSAPSLAGGVYEQFF	TGCAGTGCTCCCAGTCTAGCGGGGGGAGTCTATGAGCAGTTCTTC
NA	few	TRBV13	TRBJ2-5	CASSETVQETQYF	TGTGCCAGCAGCGAGACCGTCCAAGAGACCCAGTACTTC
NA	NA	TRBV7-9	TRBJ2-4	CASSPTGLDIQYF	TGTGCCAGCAGTCCTACAGGGTTGGACATTCAGTACTTC
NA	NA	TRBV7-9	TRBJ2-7	CASSLDVHYEQYF	TGTGCCAGCAGCCTGGACGTTCACTACGAGCAGTACTTC
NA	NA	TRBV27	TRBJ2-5	CASTPDSSQETQYF	TGTGCCAGCACCCCGGACAGTTCCCAAGAGACCCAGTACTTC
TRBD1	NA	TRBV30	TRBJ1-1	CAWISTGGFTEAFF	TGTGCCTGGATCTCTACAGGGGGCTTCACTGAAGCTTTCTTT
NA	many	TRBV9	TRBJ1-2	CASSVGGKGYGYTF	TGTGCCAGCAGCGTGGGGGGCAAGGGCTATGGCTACACCTTC
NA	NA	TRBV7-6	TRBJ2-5	CASSLLVGGAGETQYF	TGTGCCAGCAGCTTATTGGTTGGGGGGGCAGGGGAGACCCAGTACTTC
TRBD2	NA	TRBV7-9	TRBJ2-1	CASSSGTSGIYNEQFF	TGTGCCAGCAGCTCGGGGACTAGCGGGATCTACAATGAGCAGTTCTTC
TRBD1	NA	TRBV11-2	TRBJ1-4	CASSLTWDSYEKLFF	TGTGCCAGCAGCCTCACATGGGACAGCTACGAAAAACTGTTTTTT
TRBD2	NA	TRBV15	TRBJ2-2	CATSSRTSGGPNTGELFF	TGTGCCACCAGCAGCCGGACTAGCGGGGGACCGAACACCGGGGAGCTGTTTTTT
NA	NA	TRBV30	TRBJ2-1	CARAQTGIGYDEQFF	TGTGCGCGGGCGCAGACGGGCATTGGCTATGATGAGCAGTTCTTC
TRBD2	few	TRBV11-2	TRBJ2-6	CASSFTSGGYGANVLTF	TGTGCCAGCAGCTTTACTAGCGGGGGGTATGGGGCCAACGTCCTGACTTTC
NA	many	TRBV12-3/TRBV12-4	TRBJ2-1	CASSLAVPNNEQFF	TGTGCCAGCAGTTTAGCGGTGCCTAACAATGAGCAGTTCTTC
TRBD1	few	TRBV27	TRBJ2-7	CASGTTGGYEQYF	TGTGCCAGCGGGACCACAGGGGGTTACGAGCAGTACTTC
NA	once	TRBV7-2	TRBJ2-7	CASSPVPTGPYEQYF	TGTGCCAGCAGCCCAGTGCCGACAGGCCCCTACGAGCAGTACTTC
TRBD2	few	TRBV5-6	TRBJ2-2	CASSLLREADTGELFF	TGTGCCAGCAGCTTGCTGCGGGAGGCAGATACCGGGGAGCTGTTTTTT
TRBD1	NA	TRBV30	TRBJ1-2	CAWSGPGQGGYGYTF	TGTGCCTGGAGCGGACCGGGACAGGGAGGCTATGGCTACACCTTC
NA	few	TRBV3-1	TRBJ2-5	CASSQVPLEETQYF	TGTGCCAGCAGCCAAGTCCCCCTGGAAGAGACCCAGTACTTC
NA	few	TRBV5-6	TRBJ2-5	CASSFVAPQETQYF	TGTGCCAGCAGCTTCGTGGCGCCTCAAGAGACCCAGTACTTC
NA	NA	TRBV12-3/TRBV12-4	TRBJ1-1	CASSFSWENTEAFF	TGTGCCAGCAGTTTTAGCTGGGAAAACACTGAAGCTTTCTTT
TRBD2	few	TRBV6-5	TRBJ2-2	CASSYGTGGDTGELFF	TGTGCCAGCAGTTACGGGACGGGGGGAGACACCGGGGAGCTGTTTTTT
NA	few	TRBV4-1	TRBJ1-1	CASSPLNRECAFF	TGCGCCAGCAGCCCGTTGAACAGGGAGTGTGCTTTCTTT
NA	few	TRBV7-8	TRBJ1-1	CASSLSEDMNTEAFF	TGTGCCAGCAGCTTGTCAGAGGATATGAACACTGAAGCTTTCTTT
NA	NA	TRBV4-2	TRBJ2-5	CASSQDSSETQYF	TGTGCCAGCAGCCAAGATAGCTCAGAGACCCAGTACTTC
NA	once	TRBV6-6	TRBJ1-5	CASRIVGDQPQHF	TGTGCCAGCAGGATAGTCGGGGATCAGCCCCAGCATTTT
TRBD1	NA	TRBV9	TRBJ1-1	CASSVGEPGQGNTEAFF	TGTGCCAGCAGCGTAGGGGAACCGGGACAGGGGAACACTGAAGCTTTCTTT
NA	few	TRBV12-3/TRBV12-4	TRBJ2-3	CASTLGVSTDTQYF	TGTGCCAGCACTTTGGGGGTTTCCACAGATACGCAGTATTTT
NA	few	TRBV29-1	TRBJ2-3	CSVEGTSTDTQYF	TGCAGCGTTGAGGGAACAAGCACAGATACGCAGTATTTT
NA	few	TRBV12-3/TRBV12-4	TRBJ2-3	CASRFAGSTDTQYF	TGTGCCAGCAGATTTGCGGGGAGCACAGATACGCAGTATTTT
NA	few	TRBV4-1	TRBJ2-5	CASSQDWGGAMQETQYF	TGCGCCAGCAGCCAAGATTGGGGGGGCGCGATGCAAGAGACCCAGTACTTC
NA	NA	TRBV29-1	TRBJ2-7	CSVEESALEQYF	TGCAGCGTTGAAGAATCGGCCTTGGAGCAGTACTTC
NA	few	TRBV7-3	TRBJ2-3	CASSLTGGHADTQYF	TGTGCCAGCAGCTTAACCGGGGGGCACGCAGATACGCAGTATTTT
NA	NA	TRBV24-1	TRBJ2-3	CATSGAGDTQYF	TGTGCCACCAGTGGGGCTGGGGATACGCAGTATTTT
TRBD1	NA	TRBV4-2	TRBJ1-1	CASSQGQWAEAFF	TGTGCCAGCAGCCAGGGACAGTGGGCTGAAGCTTTCTTT
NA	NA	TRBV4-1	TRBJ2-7	CASSQAPGEYEQYF	TGCGCCAGCAGCCAAGCCCCCGGGGAATACGAGCAGTACTTC
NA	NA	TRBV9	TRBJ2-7	CASSFGVGSYEQYF	TGTGCCAGCAGCTTCGGAGTAGGCTCCTACGAGCAGTACTTC
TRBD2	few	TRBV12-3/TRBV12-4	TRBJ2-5	CASSKAGGRETQYF	TGTGCCAGCAGTAAAGCGGGGGGGCGGGAGACCCAGTACTTC
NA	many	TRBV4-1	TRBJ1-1	CASSFRMNTEAFF	TGCGCCAGCAGCTTCCGGATGAACACTGAAGCTTTCTTT
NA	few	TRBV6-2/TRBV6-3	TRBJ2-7	CASRFNGREQYF	TGTGCCAGCAGGTTTAATGGCCGCGAGCAGTACTTC
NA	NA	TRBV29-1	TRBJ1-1	CSVEDQGNAFF	TGCAGCGTTGAAGATCAAGGGAACGCTTTCTTT
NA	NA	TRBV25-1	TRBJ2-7	CASSAQGYEQYF	TGTGCCAGCAGTGCGCAGGGGTACGAGCAGTACTTC
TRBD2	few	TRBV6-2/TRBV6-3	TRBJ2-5	CASSWTSGAYQETQYF	TGTGCCAGCAGTTGGACTAGCGGGGCGTACCAAGAGACCCAGTACTTC
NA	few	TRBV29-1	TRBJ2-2	CSVASGLTGELFF	TGCAGCGTTGCCAGCGGGCTCACCGGGGAGCTGTTTTTT
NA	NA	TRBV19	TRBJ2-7	CASSTLDSYEQYF	TGTGCCAGTAGTACACTTGACAGCTACGAGCAGTACTTC
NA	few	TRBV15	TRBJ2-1	CATSRDNRPNEQFF	TGTGCCACCAGCAGAGATAACAGACCCAATGAGCAGTTCTTC
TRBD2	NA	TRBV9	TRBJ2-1	CASSVGGRAVGDEQFF	TGTGCCAGCAGCGTAGGAGGGAGGGCCGTGGGCGATGAGCAGTTCTTC